One T cell receptor beta chain is described in this entry. Its antigen is still unknown. Treatment for all HIV-infected participants took place in the United States. The source of the sample is a study of long-term antiretroviral therapy in people with HIV. Study outcomes and limitations: The clones with expansion before ART were dominant in the repertoire at all time points.

Losses at the gene ends were 1 base for V and 5 bases for J; bases not matched to a gene: 3. Germline V CDR1 and CDR2: SGHNT, YYREEE (reference sequence). The length of the CDR3 is 15 residues. Version v3.0 of the immunoSEQ assay ran at survey level. TCRdb's table, derived via immunoSEQ multiplex PCR, lists solely in-frame clones and lacks some. The table lists 25,000 to 35,000 clones, nearly 95% of them singletons. Sequenced here: unsorted PBMCs, sampled 6.2 years after starting antiretroviral therapy. The gene calls are TRBV5-4 and TRBJ2-7, with 13 bases fitting TRBD2. This TCR derives from a man aged 40-49 years with HIV. The CDR3 nucleotides are TGTGCCAGCAGCTTGAGGACTAGCGGGGGCGACGAGCAGTACTTC. This translates into CASSLRTSGGDEQYF.